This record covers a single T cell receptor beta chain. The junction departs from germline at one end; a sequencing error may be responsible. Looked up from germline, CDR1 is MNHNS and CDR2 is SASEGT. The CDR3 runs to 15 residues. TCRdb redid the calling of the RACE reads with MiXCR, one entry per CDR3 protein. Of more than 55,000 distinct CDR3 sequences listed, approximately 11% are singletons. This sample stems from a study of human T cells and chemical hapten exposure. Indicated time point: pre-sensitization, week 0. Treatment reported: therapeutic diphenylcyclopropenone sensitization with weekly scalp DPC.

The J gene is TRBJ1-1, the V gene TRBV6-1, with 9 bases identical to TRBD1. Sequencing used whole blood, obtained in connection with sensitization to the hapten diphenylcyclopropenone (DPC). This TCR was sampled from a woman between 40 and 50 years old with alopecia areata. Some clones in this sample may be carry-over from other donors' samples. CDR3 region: CACSETSTGGQRAFF. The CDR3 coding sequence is TGTGCCTGCAGTGAAACCTCGACAGGGGGTCAAAGAGCTTTCTTT.